These T cell receptor beta chains were read from a single sample in a study of shared clonotypes between healthy human individuals. Assay used: immunoSEQ multiplex PCR; TCRdb lists only in-frame clones, some missing. The table shows about 2.4 million clones, with approximately 94% occurring only once. Specimen: naive CD4+ T cells sorted from blood. The receptors stem from a man in his late teens or twenties in good health. The CDR3 runs from the conserved cysteine through the conserved F or W. A D gene is named only where the DNA matches it firmly. Clone size is shown for a subset of rows, as once, few, many or a class of expanded clone.

. | TRBJ2-1 | TRBV6-1 | TRBD2 | CASSWTSGGAGEQFF | TGTGCCAGCAGTTGGACTAGCGGGGGGGCTGGTGAGCAGTTCTTC
. | TRBJ1-6 | TRBV14 | . | CASSQDPRVAYNSPLHF | TGTGCCAGCAGCCAAGATCCGCGGGTCGCTTATAATTCACCCCTCCACTTT
. | TRBJ2-7 | TRBV10-3 | TRBD1 | CAISDPGQGAYEQYF | TGTGCCATCAGTGACCCGGGACAGGGGGCCTACGAGCAGTACTTC
. | TRBJ1-6 | TRBV11-3 | TRBD1 | CASTITRDRGFSPLHF | TGTGCCAGCACCATCACACGGGACAGGGGATTCTCACCCCTCCACTTT
once | TRBJ1-2 | TRBV7-2 | . | CASSFGTGNGYTF | TGTGCCAGCAGCTTCGGGACGGGGAATGGCTACACCTTC
once | TRBJ2-5 | TRBV5-1 | . | CASSPLGETQYF | TGCGCCAGCAGCCCCCTCGGGGAGACCCAGTACTTC
. | TRBJ2-5 | TRBV6-6 | . | CASRPKGETQYF | TGTGCCAGCAGGCCTAAGGGGGAGACCCAGTACTTC
. | TRBJ2-7 | TRBV10-3 | . | CAISSGVAIKYEQYF | TGTGCCATCAGTTCTGGGGTCGCGATCAAGTACGAGCAGTACTTC
. | TRBJ2-1 | TRBV7-2 | TRBD1 | CASSSGQAYNEQFF | TGTGCCAGCAGCTCGGGACAGGCCTACAATGAGCAGTTCTTC
. | TRBJ2-2 | TRBV10-3 | . | CAISGSSPGELFF | TGTGCCATCAGTGGCTCCTCCCCGGGGGAGCTGTTTTTT
. | TRBJ1-2 | TRBV10-3 | . | CAISPAGGGLGYTF | TGTGCCATCAGTCCGGCGGGGGGCGGCTTGGGCTACACCTTC
. | TRBJ1-4 | TRBV30 | . | CATQRATNEKLFF | TGTGCCACACAGAGAGCAACTAATGAAAAACTGTTTTTT
once | TRBJ2-7 | TRBV28 | . | CASTPGRRTYEQYF | TGTGCCAGCACTCCGGGGCGCCGGACCTACGAGCAGTACTTC
. | TRBJ2-2 | TRBV30 | . | CAWSVWGKNTGELFF | TGTGCCTGGAGTGTTTGGGGAAAGAACACCGGGGAGCTGTTTTTT
once | TRBJ2-3 | TRBV10-3 | . | CAISGTGTPDTQYF | TGTGCCATCAGTGGAACGGGGACACCAGATACGCAGTATTTT
few | TRBJ1-1 | TRBV30 | . | CAWRAGIAEAFF | TGTGCCTGGAGAGCGGGGATCGCTGAAGCTTTCTTT
. | TRBJ2-5 | TRBV15 | . | CATSRVGGAKETQYF | TGTGCCACCAGCAGAGTCGGGGGAGCGAAAGAGACCCAGTACTTC
. | TRBJ1-5 | TRBV30 | . | CAWRGAGTGQPQHF | TGTGCCTGGAGGGGTGCAGGGACGGGTCAGCCCCAGCATTTT
. | TRBJ2-7 | TRBV6-1 | . | CASSELQGYEQYF | TGTGCCAGCAGTGAACTACAGGGCTACGAGCAGTACTTC
. | TRBJ2-7 | TRBV28 | . | CASSALRGWSYEQYF | TGTGCCAGCAGTGCCCTCAGGGGATGGTCCTACGAGCAGTACTTC
. | TRBJ1-6 | TRBV6-5 | . | CASSSRFTGVNSPLHF | TGTGCCAGCAGTTCGCGCTTCACGGGAGTTAATTCACCCCTCCACTTT
few | TRBJ2-4 | TRBV5-1 | TRBD2 | CASSSGSGNNIQYF | TGCGCCAGCAGCTCCGGTAGCGGGAATAACATTCAGTACTTC
. | TRBJ2-7 | TRBV7-2 | . | CASSGSFEQYF | TGTGCCAGCAGCGGTTCTTTCGAGCAGTACTTC
. | TRBJ2-2 | TRBV27 | . | CASSLYSTGELFF | TGTGCCAGCAGTTTATATTCCACCGGGGAGCTGTTTTTT
. | TRBJ1-3 | TRBV10-3 | . | CAISESISGGSENTIYF | TGTGCCATCAGTGAGTCGATTAGTGGGGGCTCGGAAAACACCATATATTTT
. | TRBJ2-7 | TRBV2 | . | CASKGVWVPYEQYF | TGTGCCAGCAAAGGTGTGTGGGTTCCGTACGAGCAGTACTTC